Listed below are T cell receptor beta chains from one sample, sequenced in a study of blood T cell repertoires in COVID-19. This table comes from immunoSEQ multiplex PCR, and its TCRdb copy is limited to in-frame clones, with some not included. There are 85,000 to 95,000 clones in the sample; 75% to 95% occur only once, and 3% to 4% lies in the top ten. Sequencing was performed on peripheral blood. Receptors originate from a woman aged 50 to 60 in a cohort sampled during active COVID-19. The CDR3 runs from the conserved cysteine through the conserved F or W. The D gene is left open where the match is weak. Clone size is shown for a subset of rows, as once, few, many or a class of expanded clone.

j_call	cdr3_length	v_call	d_call	clone_size	cdr3_aa	cdr3_nt
TRBJ2-7	13	TRBV28	TRBD2	once	CASGGGDGYEQYF	TGTGCCAGCGGCGGGGGGGACGGCTACGAGCAGTACTTC
TRBJ1-2	13	TRBV30	-	-	CAWSVQGLYGYTF	TGTGCCTGGAGTGTTCAGGGACTCTATGGCTACACCTTC
TRBJ2-5	14	TRBV28	-	-	CASSPGGRQETQYF	TGTGCCAGCAGTCCAGGAGGGCGTCAAGAGACCCAGTACTTC
TRBJ2-1	19	TRBV19	-	-	CASSIGVGAGDISYNEQFF	TGTGCCAGTAGTATAGGGGTGGGAGCGGGCGATATCTCCTACAATGAGCAGTTCTTC
TRBJ2-4	17	TRBV27	TRBD2	-	CASSNLGLAVAKNIQYF	TGTGCCAGCAGTAACCTCGGACTAGCTGTAGCCAAAAACATTCAGTACTTC
TRBJ1-5	16	TRBV6-1	TRBD1	-	CASSEVQGQGNQPQHF	TGTGCCAGCAGTGAAGTCCAGGGACAGGGGAATCAGCCCCAGCATTTT
TRBJ2-7	16	TRBV27	-	-	CASSLIGAGRSYEQYF	TGTGCCAGCAGTTTAATCGGTGCAGGCCGCTCCTACGAGCAGTACTTC
TRBJ2-3	16	TRBV18	-	-	CASSPRLAGGTDTQYF	TGTGCCAGCTCACCACGATTGGCAGGGGGCACAGATACGCAGTATTTT
TRBJ1-1	13	TRBV29-1	TRBD1	-	CSAEGQMNTEAFF	TGCAGCGCCGAGGGACAGATGAACACTGAAGCTTTCTTT
TRBJ1-2	13	TRBV19	-	-	CASSRDWDYGYTF	TGTGCCAGTAGCCGGGACTGGGACTATGGCTACACCTTC
TRBJ2-1	16	TRBV28	-	-	CASSLPLAGYYNEQFF	TGTGCCAGCAGTTTACCCCTGGCAGGCTACTACAATGAGCAGTTCTTC
TRBJ2-7	14	TRBV3-1/TRBV3-2	-	-	CASSQLYREYEQYF	TGTGCCAGCAGCCAGTTGTACAGAGAATACGAGCAGTACTTC
TRBJ2-7	17	TRBV5-1	TRBD1	-	CASSPGGLGQGKHEQYF	TGCGCCAGCAGCCCGGGGGGCCTGGGACAGGGGAAGCACGAGCAGTACTTC
TRBJ1-3	15	TRBV30	TRBD1	-	CAWSSPDRVGNTIYF	TGTGCCTGGAGTTCGCCCGACAGGGTAGGAAACACCATATATTTT
TRBJ1-2	12	TRBV19	TRBD1	-	CASGTGRYGYTF	TGTGCCAGTGGGACAGGGAGGTATGGCTACACCTTC
TRBJ1-1	14	TRBV2	-	-	CASSGTGSGTEAFF	TGTGCCAGCAGTGGTACAGGGTCTGGCACTGAAGCTTTCTTT
TRBJ1-2	16	TRBV19	-	-	CASSIVAGGGIYGYTF	TGTGCCAGTAGTATAGTGGCAGGAGGAGGGATCTATGGCTACACCTTC
TRBJ1-5	17	TRBV12-5	-	-	CASGLVRFRNSNQPQHF	TGTGCTAGTGGTTTGGTACGGTTTAGAAATAGCAATCAGCCCCAGCATTTT
TRBJ1-2	13	TRBV27	-	-	CASSLQSSRGYTF	TGTGCCAGCAGTCTGCAAAGCTCGCGGGGCTACACCTTC
TRBJ1-4	16	TRBV19	TRBD1	-	CASTPARRTGYEKLFF	TGTGCCAGTACCCCGGCCAGGCGGACAGGGTATGAAAAACTGTTTTTT
TRBJ2-1	15	TRBV7-9	TRBD2	-	CASSPRAGSHNEQFF	TGTGCCAGCAGCCCGAGAGCGGGGAGCCACAATGAGCAGTTCTTC
TRBJ1-3	14	TRBV5-5	-	-	CASSLAGAGNTIYF	TGTGCCAGCAGCTTAGCAGGGGCTGGAAACACCATATATTTT
TRBJ2-7	15	TRBV30	TRBD1	once	CAWRSDRGGLNEQYF	TGTGCCTGGAGGTCGGACAGGGGGGGGCTCAACGAGCAGTACTTC
TRBJ2-5	14	TRBV5-1	-	-	CASSLADSTETQYF	TGCGCCAGCAGCTTGGCCGACTCGACGGAGACCCAGTACTTC
TRBJ1-5	13	TRBV19	-	-	CATSNDGNQPQHF	TGTGCGACATCGAATGATGGCAATCAGCCCCAGCATTTT
TRBJ2-3	15	TRBV10-1	TRBD2	once	CATRRESGGGDTQYF	TGCGCCACCCGAAGGGAGTCGGGGGGTGGAGATACGCAGTATTTT
TRBJ1-3	17	TRBV5-1	TRBD1	-	CASSLTGGLSSGNTIYF	TGCGCCAGCAGCTTAACAGGGGGTCTTAGCTCTGGAAACACCATATATTTT
TRBJ1-2	14	TRBV30	TRBD1	-	CAWSHRGTNYGYTF	TGTGCCTGGAGCCACAGGGGGACTAACTATGGCTACACCTTC
TRBJ2-1	15	TRBV9	TRBD2	-	CASSVGSGGDNEQFF	TGTGCCAGCAGCGTAGGCAGCGGGGGGGACAATGAGCAGTTCTTC
TRBJ2-3	14	TRBV19	-	once	CASSRAGTQDTQYF	TGTGCCAGTAGTAGGGCGGGGACCCAAGATACGCAGTATTTT
TRBJ1-4	14	TRBV5-5	-	-	CASSLVDFNEKLFF	TGTGCCAGCAGCTTGGTGGACTTTAATGAAAAACTGTTTTTT
TRBJ2-7	13	TRBV18	-	-	CASTLGTAYEQYF	TGTGCCAGCACACTGGGCACCGCCTACGAGCAGTACTTC
TRBJ1-6	15	TRBV6-6	-	few	CASSPGTLYNSPLHF	TGTGCCAGCAGTCCAGGGACACTCTATAATTCACCCCTCCACTTT
TRBJ2-2	15	TRBV7-7	TRBD2	-	CASSRLAGGSGELFF	TGTGCTAGCAGCCGACTAGCGGGAGGATCCGGGGAGCTGTTTTTT
TRBJ2-7	14	TRBV30	TRBD1	-	CAWSVGTGSYEQYF	TGTGCCTGGAGTGTAGGGACAGGGTCTTACGAGCAGTACTTC
TRBJ2-3	14	TRBV9	-	-	CASSVARSTDTQYF	TGTGCCAGCAGCGTAGCTAGGAGCACAGATACGCAGTATTTT
TRBJ2-1	15	TRBV7-8	TRBD2	-	CASSPPGLGAAEQFF	TGTGCCAGCAGCCCACCGGGACTAGGAGCAGCAGAGCAGTTCTTC
TRBJ2-7	15	TRBV5-1	TRBD1	-	CASSLRQGLVYEQYF	TGCGCCAGCAGCTTGCGACAGGGGCTTGTCTACGAGCAGTACTTC
TRBJ1-5	14	TRBV2	TRBD1	few	CASRIGQANQPQHF	TGTGCCAGCAGGATAGGACAGGCAAATCAGCCCCAGCATTTT
TRBJ2-7	12	TRBV24-1	TRBD1	-	CAARQGNGEQYF	TGTGCCGCTCGACAGGGAAACGGCGAGCAGTACTTC